This T cell receptor beta chain was observed in a study of OX40 agonist ivuxolimab in advanced cancers. Sequencing was performed with immunoSEQ multiplex PCR; in TCRdb, only in-frame clones are kept and a portion is missing. Among 35,000 to 40,000 clones, around 82% were seen once, and the ten largest hold approximately 2%. As concerns this clone: The antigen remains unidentified.

V gave up 5 bases and J gave up 4 bases; unmatched junction bases: 2. The CDR3 is 12 amino acids. Germline CDR1 SEHNR, CDR2 FQNEAQ (reference sequence). Regarding the study as a whole: Low levels of normalized T-cell clonal expansion also appeared in some nonresponders.

The TCR sequence derives from an adult with an advanced solid tumor such as melanoma, head and neck, liver or kidney cancer. This chain connects TRBV7-9 to TRBJ2-7; 7 bases agree with TRBD1. Sequencing used CD4+ or CD8+ T cells sorted from blood, obtained in a trial of the OX40 agonist ivuxolimab. The CDR3 coding sequence is TGTGCCAGCAGCCAGACAGGGTACGAGCAGTACTTC. The encoded protein is CASSQTGYEQYF.